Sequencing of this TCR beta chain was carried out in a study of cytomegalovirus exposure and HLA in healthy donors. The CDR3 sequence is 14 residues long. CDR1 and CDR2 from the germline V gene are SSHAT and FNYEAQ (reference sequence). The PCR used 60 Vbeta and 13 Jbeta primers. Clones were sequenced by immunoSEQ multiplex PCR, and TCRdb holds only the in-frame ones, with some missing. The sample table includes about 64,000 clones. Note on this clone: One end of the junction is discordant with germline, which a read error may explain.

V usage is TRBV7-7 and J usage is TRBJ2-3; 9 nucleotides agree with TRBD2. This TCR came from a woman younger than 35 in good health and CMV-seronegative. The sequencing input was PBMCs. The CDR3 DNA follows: TGTGCTAGCAGTCCGACTAGCGGAGGGGATACGCAGTATTTT. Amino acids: CASSPTSGGDTQYF.